The present TCR beta chain was sequenced within a study of shared clonotypes between healthy human individuals. Study-wide background: Three CD4 naive, three CD4 memory, two CD8 naive and one CD8 memory plate were used per donor. General study findings and limits: Generally, naive subsets came out with larger estimated richness than memory subsets.

Naive CD8 cells, CD45RO-negative and positively selected for CCR7, excluded terminally differentiated effector memory CD45RA+ cells. Each sample came from a Caucasian adult donor living in Nashville, Tennessee. V was clipped by 3 bases and J by 9 bases; unmatched bases: 6. The germline V gene has CDR1 MGHDK and CDR2 SYGVNS. The CDR3 runs 13 residues. Clones were read by immunoSEQ multiplex PCR, and TCRdb kept only the in-frame ones, dropping some. The sample consists of about 820,000 clones, approximately 92% of them appearing once. This clone occurred a few times. No antigen is known for it. This TCR was recovered from a man aged 25 to 40 in good health. Source material: naive CD8+ T cells sorted from blood. The rearrangement links TRBV25-1 to TRBJ1-2; the match to TRBD1 covers 8 bases. The CDR3 nucleotides read TGTGCCAGCAGTGATAGGGGACAGGTCCGCTACACCTTC. Amino acid sequence: CASSDRGQVRYTF.